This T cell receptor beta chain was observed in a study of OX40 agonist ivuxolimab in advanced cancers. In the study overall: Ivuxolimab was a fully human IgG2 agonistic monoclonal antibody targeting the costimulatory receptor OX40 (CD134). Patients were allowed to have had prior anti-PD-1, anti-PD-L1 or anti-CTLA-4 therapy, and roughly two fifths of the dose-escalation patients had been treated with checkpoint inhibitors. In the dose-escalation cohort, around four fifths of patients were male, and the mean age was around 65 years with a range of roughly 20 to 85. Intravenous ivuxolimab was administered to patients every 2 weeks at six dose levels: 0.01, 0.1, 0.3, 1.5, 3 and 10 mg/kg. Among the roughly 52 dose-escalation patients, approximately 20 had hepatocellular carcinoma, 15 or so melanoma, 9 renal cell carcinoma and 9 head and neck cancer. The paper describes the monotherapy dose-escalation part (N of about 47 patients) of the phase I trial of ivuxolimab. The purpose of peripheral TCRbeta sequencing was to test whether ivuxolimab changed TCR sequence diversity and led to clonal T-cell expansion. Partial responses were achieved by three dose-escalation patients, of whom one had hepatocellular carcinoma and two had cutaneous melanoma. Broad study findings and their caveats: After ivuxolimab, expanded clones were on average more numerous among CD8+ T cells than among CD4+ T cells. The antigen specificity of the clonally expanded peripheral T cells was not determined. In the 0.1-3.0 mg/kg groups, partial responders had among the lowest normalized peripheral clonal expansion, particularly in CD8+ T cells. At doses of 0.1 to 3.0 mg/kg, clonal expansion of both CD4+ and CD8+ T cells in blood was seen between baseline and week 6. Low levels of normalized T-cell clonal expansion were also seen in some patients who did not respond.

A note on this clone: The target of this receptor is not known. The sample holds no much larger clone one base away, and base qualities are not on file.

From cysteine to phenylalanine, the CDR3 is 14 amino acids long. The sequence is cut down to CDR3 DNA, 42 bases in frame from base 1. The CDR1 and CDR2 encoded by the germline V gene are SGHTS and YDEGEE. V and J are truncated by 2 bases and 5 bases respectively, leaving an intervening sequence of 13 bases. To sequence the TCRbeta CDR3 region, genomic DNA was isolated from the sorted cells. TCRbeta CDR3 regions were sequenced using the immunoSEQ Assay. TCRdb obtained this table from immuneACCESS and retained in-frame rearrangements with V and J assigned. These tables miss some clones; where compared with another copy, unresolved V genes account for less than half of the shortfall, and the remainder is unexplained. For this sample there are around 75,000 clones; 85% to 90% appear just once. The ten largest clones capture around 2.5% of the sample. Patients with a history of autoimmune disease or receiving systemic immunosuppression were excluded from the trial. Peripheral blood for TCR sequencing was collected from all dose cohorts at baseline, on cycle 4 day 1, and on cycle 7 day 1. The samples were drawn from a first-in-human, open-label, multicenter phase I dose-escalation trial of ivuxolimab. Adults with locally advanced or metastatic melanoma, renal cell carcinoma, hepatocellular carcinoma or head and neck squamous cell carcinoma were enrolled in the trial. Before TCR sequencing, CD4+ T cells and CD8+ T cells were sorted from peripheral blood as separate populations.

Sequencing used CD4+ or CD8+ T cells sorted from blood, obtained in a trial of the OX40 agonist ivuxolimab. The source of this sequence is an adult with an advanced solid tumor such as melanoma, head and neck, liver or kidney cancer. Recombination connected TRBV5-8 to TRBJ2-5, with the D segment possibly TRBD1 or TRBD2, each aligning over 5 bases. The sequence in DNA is TGTGCCAGCAGCTTTGGGGGTACCGTCGAGACCCAGTACTTC. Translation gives CASSFGGTVETQYF.